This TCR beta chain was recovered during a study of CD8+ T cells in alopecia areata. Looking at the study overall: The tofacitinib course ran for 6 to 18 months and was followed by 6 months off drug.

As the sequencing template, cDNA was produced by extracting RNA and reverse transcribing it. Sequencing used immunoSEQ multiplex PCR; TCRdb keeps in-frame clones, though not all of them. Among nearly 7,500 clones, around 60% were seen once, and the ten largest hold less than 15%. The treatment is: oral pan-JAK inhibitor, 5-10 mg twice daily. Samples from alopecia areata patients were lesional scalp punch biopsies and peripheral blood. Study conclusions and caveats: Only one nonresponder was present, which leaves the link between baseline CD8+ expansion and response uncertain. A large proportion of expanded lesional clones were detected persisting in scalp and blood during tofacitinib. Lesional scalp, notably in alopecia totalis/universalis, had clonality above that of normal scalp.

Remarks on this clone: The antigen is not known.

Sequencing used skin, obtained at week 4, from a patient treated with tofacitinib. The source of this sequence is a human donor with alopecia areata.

CDR3 region: CAWSPWDNEQFF. The CDR3 DNA reads as TGTGCCTGGAGTCCCTGGGACAATGAGCAGTTCTTC. V usage is TRBV30 and J usage is TRBJ2-1; D is unclear. CDR3 size: 12 residues. Trimming removed 2 bases from V and 5 bases from J, with 7 bases in between. Germline-derived CDR1 and CDR2 are GTSNPN and SVGIG (reference sequence).